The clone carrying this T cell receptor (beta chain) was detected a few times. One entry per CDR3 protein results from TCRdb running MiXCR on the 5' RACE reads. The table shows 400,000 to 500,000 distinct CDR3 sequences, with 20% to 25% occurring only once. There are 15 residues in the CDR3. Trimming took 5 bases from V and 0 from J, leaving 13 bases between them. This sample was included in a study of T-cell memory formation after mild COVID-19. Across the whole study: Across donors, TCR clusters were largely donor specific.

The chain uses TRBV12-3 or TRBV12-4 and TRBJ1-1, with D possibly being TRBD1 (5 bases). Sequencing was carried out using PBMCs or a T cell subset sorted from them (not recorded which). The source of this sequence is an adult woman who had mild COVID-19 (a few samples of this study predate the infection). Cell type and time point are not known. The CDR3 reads CASSLRQKMNTEAFF. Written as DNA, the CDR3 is TGTGCCAGCAGTCTGCGACAGAAGATGAACACTGAAGCTTTCTTT.